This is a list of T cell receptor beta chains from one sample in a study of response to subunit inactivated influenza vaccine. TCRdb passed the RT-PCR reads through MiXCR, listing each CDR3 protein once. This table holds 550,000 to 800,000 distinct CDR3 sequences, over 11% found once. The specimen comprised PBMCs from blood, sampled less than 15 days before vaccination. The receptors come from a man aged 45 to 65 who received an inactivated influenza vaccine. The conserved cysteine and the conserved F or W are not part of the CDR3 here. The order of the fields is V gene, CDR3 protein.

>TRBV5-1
ASIGERNIQY
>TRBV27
ASSLSLAGVRGANVLT
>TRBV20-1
SARARDPGVTKNIQY
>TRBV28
ASRGGRQETQY
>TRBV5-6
ASSLVASDYSYEQY
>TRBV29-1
SVGLRASTDTQY
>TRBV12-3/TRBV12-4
ASSWADSTDTQY
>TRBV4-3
ASSQDLPGAGGEQF
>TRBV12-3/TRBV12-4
ASSFEASYGYT
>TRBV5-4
ASSLQGSWRADTQY
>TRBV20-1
SAKGLDSYNEQF
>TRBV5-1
ASSLRGSADEQY
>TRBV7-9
ASSWSGVVGQY
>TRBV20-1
SADSSYEQY
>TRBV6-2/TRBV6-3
ASSYPQATGVHEQY
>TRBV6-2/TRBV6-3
ASSYTRGGLYEQY
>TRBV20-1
SARVLAGGASEQF
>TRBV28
ASSTGDGRNQPQH
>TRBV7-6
ASSLVPRAYEQY
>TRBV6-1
AIGRSGRLHEQY
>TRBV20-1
SARKGSSSGNTIY
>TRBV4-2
ASSHTSDTQY
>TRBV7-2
ASSPNDGPNQPQH
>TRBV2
ASSEEVRAIEQY
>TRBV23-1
ASRTGKWPLFKANVLT
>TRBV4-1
ASSQGYVVRGYGYT
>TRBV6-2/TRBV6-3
ASSYRQYEQY
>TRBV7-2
ASSLVPRGDQPQH
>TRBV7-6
ASSLGEAPSYEQY
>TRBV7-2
ASSLMTSGVGAGELF
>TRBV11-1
ASSLPGGDTEAF
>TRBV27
ASKGPYEQY
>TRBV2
ASSVQANYGYT
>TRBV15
ATRTGYLLSAGANVLT
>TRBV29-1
SVEYGATDTQY
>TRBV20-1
SAGTTSYNEQF
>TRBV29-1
SVDATYLYGYT
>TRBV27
ASSFFGANVLT
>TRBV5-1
ASSPRPGGNEQF
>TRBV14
ASSQENKYNEQF
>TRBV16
ASSPLAGDAKNIQY
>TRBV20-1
SARDPIGGNSPLH
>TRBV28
ASSFPPTDTQY
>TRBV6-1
ASSEGNARDKQY
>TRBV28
ASSLRLGAGGPTSADTQY
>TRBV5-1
ASSYGTLNEPQH
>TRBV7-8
ASSKENPGQGQYEQY
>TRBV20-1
SARVFASGRNGEQF
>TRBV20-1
SALMGTRYNEQF
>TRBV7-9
ASSLGYFITDTQY
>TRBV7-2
ASSFPGRNEQF
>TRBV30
AWSVSGGGYEQY